The present T cell receptor (beta chain) was sequenced within a study of regulatory T cells in long-lasting Graves disease. Whole-study context: Persistent cases were those of Graves' disease that involved over 5 years of antithyroid drugs with positive TSH receptor antibodies. Study-wide findings and caveats: TCR diversity was lower in persistent Graves' patients (versus newly diagnosed ones).

Sample time point: persistent/refractory GD, antithyroid drugs over 5 years with positive TRAb. PBMC-derived RNA was used for the TCR library. As a group, patients came from one endocrinology department in Xi'an, China. With respect to this clonotype: Its antigen is undetermined.

Construction of the TCR beta libraries employed iRepertoire HTBI primers in conjunction with Arm-PCR of CDR3 regions. Original methodology: Among the samples, 60 to 75 TRBV and some 13 TRBJ segments were identified. TCRdb re-called the multiplex PCR reads with MiXCR, one entry per CDR3 protein. TCRdb, rather than the study authors, made the V and J calls. The sample has hundreds of thousands of distinct CDR3 sequences, around 20% seen once. V dropped 1 base and J dropped 1 base, with 14 bases sitting between them. Germline V lookup: CDR1 SGHKS, CDR2 YYEKEE (reference sequence). The CDR3 contains 16 residues.

The source is a female donor with Graves disease. The specimen was peripheral blood mononuclear cells (PBMCs), collected when the disease was refractory, from a patient treated with antithyroid drugs. The V and J genes are TRBV5-5 and TRBJ1-1; D is unresolved. The CDR3: CASSLTRANKNTEAFF. CDR3 in DNA: TGTGCCAGCAGCTTGACAAGGGCAAATAAGAACACTGAAGCTTTCTTT.